A selection of T cell receptor beta chains follows, all from one sample in a study of blood T cell repertoires in COVID-19. Assay: immunoSEQ multiplex PCR; the TCRdb copy retains only in-frame clones and omits some. The sample consists of just over 200,000 clones, about three quarters of them appearing once. The sequencing sample was made of peripheral blood. The receptors stem from a woman in her seventies with acute or convalescent COVID-19. CDR3s include the opening cysteine and the closing phenylalanine or tryptophan. A D gene is named only where the DNA matches it firmly. Not all rows give a size; the values are once, few, many and, for expanded clones, a class.

j_call d_call clone_size v_call cdr3_aa cdr3_nt
TRBJ2-1 TRBD1 NA TRBV7-8 CASSQGQGNYNEQFF TGTGCCAGCAGCCAGGGACAGGGCAACTACAATGAGCAGTTCTTC
TRBJ2-1 NA NA TRBV14 CASSISTEQFF TGTGCCAGCAGCATTAGTACGGAGCAGTTCTTC
TRBJ2-1 TRBD2 NA TRBV30 CAWGLANNEQFF TGTGCCTGGGGACTAGCGAACAATGAGCAGTTCTTC
TRBJ2-1 NA few TRBV7-7 CASSLDGYSYNEQFF TGTGCCAGCAGCTTAGACGGTTACTCCTACAATGAGCAGTTCTTC
TRBJ2-3 TRBD2 NA TRBV2 CASSVLAGGTDTQYF TGTGCCAGCAGTGTTTTAGCGGGGGGCACAGATACGCAGTATTTT
TRBJ1-6 TRBD1 once TRBV15 CATSRGQSSYNSPLHF TGTGCCACCAGCAGGGGACAGAGCTCCTATAATTCACCCCTCCACTTT
TRBJ2-3 NA NA TRBV27 CASSLLGRVSTDTQYF TGTGCCAGCAGTTTATTAGGCAGGGTGAGCACAGATACGCAGTATTTT
TRBJ1-2 TRBD1 NA TRBV28 CASSYRQGGSNYGYTF TGTGCCAGCAGCTACCGACAGGGCGGTAGTAACTATGGCTACACCTTC
TRBJ1-1 NA NA TRBV5-8 CASSLDPGRGTEAFF TGTGCCAGCAGCTTGGATCCGGGGAGGGGCACTGAAGCTTTCTTT
TRBJ2-1 TRBD1 NA TRBV27 CASTSLGQGIGEQFF TGTGCCAGCACCTCCCTGGGACAGGGAATTGGTGAGCAGTTCTTC
TRBJ2-3 TRBD2 few TRBV23-1 CASSPRTSGSGLETDTQYF TGCGCCAGCAGTCCCCGGACTAGCGGGTCGGGACTAGAGACAGATACGCAGTATTTT
TRBJ2-2 NA NA TRBV5-3 CARINGENTGELFF TGTGCCAGAATTAACGGAGAGAACACCGGGGAGCTGTTTTTT
TRBJ2-1 TRBD1 NA TRBV27 CASSGRGRDEQFF TGTGCCAGCAGTGGCAGGGGGCGAGATGAGCAGTTCTTC
TRBJ2-3 TRBD1 NA TRBV3-1/TRBV3-2 CASSQFTGGDTDTQYF TGTGCCAGCAGCCAATTTACAGGGGGAGACACAGATACGCAGTATTTT
TRBJ2-5 TRBD1 NA TRBV11-3 CASSRQGAWETQYF TGTGCCAGCAGCCGACAGGGGGCTTGGGAGACCCAGTACTTC
TRBJ2-6 TRBD1 NA TRBV14 CASSRHRDRLRSGANVLTF TGTGCCAGCAGCCGACACCGGGACAGGTTACGCTCTGGGGCCAACGTCCTGACTTTC